The sequence of this TCR beta chain was determined in a study of cytomegalovirus exposure and HLA in healthy donors. On the study more broadly: Earlier work reported roughly 120 million unique TCR beta sequences from about 170 million T cells. Out of 350 to 400 genotyped donors, 81% belonged to the Caucasian-associated ancestry cluster.

Trimming shortened V by 3 bases and J by 10 bases, and 8 bases separated the two germline ends. The germline gives CDR1 SGHDT, CDR2 YYEEEE. The CDR3 totals 11 residues. 13 Jbeta primers and 60 Vbeta primers were used for the PCR. Libraries were prepared by immunoSEQ multiplex PCR; TCRdb keeps only in-frame clonotypes and omits some of them. The table counts tens of thousands of clones; approximately 0.63% lies in the top ten. Overall study findings and caveats: The only immune exposure information that was available was CMV serostatus. When the data were analyzed later, several of the most significant clusters appeared to be linked to common viral pathogens.

A word on this clone: Its antigen is not identified.

The sample consisted of PBMCs. V and J are TRBV5-6 and TRBJ2-1; a possible D gene is TRBD1 (6 bases). The TCR comes from a man in his forties or fifties in good health and CMV-seronegative. The CDR3 sequence is CASSWGQEQFF. DNA for the CDR3: TGTGCCAGCAGCTGGGGACAAGAGCAGTTCTTC.